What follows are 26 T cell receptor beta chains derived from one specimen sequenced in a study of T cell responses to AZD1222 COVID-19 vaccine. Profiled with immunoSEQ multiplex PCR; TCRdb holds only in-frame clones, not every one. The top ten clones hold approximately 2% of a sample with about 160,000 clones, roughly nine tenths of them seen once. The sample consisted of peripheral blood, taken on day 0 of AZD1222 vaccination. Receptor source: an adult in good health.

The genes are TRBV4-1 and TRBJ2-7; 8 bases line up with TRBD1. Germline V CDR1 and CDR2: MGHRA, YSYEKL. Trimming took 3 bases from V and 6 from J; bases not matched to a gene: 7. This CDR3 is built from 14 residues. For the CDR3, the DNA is TGCGCCAGCAGCCACGGGACAGGAAAGATCGAGCAGTACTTC. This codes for CASSHGTGKIEQYF.

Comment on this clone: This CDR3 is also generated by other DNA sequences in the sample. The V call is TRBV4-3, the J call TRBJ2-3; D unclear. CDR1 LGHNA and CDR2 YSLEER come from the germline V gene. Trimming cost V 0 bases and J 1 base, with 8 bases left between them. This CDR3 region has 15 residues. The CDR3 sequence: CASSQDRSRTDTQYF. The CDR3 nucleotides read TGCGCCAGCAGCCAAGACAGATCACGCACAGATACGCAGTATTTT.

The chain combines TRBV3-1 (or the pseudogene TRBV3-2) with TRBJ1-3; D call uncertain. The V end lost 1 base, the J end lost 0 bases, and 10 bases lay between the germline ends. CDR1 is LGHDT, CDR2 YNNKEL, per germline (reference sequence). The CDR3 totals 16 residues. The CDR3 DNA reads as TGTGCCAGCAGCCAAGGAGCAGGAATCTCTGGAAACACCATATATTTT. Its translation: CASSQGAGISGNTIYF.

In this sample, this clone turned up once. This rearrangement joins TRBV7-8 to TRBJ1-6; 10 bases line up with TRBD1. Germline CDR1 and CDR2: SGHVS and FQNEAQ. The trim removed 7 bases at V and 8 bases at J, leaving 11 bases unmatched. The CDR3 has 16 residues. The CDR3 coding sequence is TGTGCCAGCACCCTGGGTGTGGGACAGGGGTATTCACCCCTCCACTTT. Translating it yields CASTLGVGQGYSPLHF.

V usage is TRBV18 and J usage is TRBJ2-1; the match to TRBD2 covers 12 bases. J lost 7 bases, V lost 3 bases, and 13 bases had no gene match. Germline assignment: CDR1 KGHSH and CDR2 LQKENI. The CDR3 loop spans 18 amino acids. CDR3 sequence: CASSPGLAGLRGGNEQFF. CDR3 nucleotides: TGTGCCAGCTCACCTGGACTAGCGGGACTGAGGGGTGGGAATGAGCAGTTCTTC.

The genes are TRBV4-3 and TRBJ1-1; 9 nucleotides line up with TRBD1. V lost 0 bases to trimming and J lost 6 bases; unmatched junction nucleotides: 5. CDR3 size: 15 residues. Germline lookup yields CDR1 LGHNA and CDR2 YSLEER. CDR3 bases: TGCGCCAGCAGCCAAGATACAGGGGGCTCGGCTGAAGCTTTCTTT. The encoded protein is CASSQDTGGSAEAFF.

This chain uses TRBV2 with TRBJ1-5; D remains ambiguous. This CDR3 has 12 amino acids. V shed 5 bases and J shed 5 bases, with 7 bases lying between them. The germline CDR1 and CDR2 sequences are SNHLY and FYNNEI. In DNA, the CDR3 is TGTGCCAGCAGTTCCAGTGATCAGCCCCAGCATTTT. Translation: CASSSSDQPQHF.

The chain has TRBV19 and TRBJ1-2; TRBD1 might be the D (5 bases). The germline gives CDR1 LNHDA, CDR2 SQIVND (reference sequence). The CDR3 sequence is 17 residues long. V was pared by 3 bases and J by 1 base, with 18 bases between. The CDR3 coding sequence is TGTGCCAGTAGTATTGGGACGGCCGCCTCATATAACTATGGCTACACCTTC. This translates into CASSIGTAASYNYGYTF.

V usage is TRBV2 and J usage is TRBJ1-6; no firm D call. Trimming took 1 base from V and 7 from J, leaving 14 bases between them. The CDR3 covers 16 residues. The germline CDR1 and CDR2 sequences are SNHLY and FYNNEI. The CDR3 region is CASSEVKQRRNSPLHF. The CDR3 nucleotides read TGTGCCAGCAGTGAAGTCAAGCAGCGACGGAATTCACCCCTCCACTTT.

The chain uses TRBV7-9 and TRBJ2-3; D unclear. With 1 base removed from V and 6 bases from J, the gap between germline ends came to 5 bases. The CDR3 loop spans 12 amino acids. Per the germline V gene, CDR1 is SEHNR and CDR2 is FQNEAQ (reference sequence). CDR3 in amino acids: CASSLDLDTQYF. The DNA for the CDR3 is TGTGCCAGCAGCTTAGATCTGGATACGCAGTATTTT.

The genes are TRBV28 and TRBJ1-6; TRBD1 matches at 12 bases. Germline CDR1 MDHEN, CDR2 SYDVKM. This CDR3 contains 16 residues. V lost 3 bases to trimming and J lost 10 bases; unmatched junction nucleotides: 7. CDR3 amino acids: CASSFAGQGAGSPLHF. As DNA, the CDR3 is TGTGCCAGCAGTTTCGCGGGACAGGGGGCAGGGTCACCCCTCCACTTT.

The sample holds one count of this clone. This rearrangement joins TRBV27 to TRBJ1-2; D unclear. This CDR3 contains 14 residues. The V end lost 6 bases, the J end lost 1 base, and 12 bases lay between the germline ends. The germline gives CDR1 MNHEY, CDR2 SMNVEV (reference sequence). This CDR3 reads CASSPDAVNYGYTF. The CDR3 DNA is TGTGCCAGCAGCCCCGACGCCGTTAACTATGGCTACACCTTC.

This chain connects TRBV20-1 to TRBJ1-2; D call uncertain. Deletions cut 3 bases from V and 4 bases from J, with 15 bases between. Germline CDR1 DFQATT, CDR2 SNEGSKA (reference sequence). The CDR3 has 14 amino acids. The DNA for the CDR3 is TGCAGTGCTAGTCCGGATTCCGCCTTCTATGGCTACACCTTC. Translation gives CSASPDSAFYGYTF.

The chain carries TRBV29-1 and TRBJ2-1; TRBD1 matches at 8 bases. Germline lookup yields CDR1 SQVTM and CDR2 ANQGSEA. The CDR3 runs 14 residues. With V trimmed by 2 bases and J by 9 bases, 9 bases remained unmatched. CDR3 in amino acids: CSVEINRGDGEQFF. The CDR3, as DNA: TGCAGCGTTGAAATTAACAGGGGGGATGGTGAGCAGTTCTTC.

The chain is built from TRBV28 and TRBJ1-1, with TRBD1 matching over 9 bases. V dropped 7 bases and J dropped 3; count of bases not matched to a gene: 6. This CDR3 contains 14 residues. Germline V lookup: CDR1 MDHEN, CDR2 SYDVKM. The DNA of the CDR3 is TGTGCCAGCACGGGACAGGGTTTTGACACTGAAGCTTTCTTT. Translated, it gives CASTGQGFDTEAFF.

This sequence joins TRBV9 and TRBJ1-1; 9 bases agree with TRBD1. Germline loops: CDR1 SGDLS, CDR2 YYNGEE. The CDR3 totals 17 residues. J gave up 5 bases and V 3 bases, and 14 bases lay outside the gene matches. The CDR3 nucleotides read TGTGCCAGCAGCGCAACCCTGGGACAGGGAATCTCGACTGAAGCTTTCTTT. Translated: CASSATLGQGISTEAFF.

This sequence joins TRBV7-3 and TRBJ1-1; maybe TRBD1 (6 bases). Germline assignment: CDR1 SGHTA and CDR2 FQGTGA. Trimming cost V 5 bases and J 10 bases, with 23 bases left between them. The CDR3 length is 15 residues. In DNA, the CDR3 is TGTGCCAGCAGCCTCTCGGGGACGGTATTAGGGGGAGCTTTCTTT. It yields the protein CASSLSGTVLGGAFF.

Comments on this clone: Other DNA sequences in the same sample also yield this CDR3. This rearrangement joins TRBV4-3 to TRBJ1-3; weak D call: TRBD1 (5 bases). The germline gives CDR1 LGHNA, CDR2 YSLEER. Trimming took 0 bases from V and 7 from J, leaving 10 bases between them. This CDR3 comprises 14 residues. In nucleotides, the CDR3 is TGCGCCAGCAGCCAAGATCAGGGTCGGAACACCATATATTTT. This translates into CASSQDQGRNTIYF.

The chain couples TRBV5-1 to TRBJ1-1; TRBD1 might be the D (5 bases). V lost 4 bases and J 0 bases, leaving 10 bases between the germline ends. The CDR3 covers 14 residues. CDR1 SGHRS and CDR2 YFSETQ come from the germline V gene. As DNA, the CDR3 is TGCGCCAGCAGCGGGGGACTGCTGAACACTGAAGCTTTCTTT. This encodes CASSGGLLNTEAFF.

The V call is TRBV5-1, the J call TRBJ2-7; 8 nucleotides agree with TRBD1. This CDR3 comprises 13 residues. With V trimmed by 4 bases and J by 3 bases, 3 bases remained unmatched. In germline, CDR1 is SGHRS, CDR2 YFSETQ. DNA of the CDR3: TGCGCCAGCAGCATGACAGGGGTCTACGAGCAGTACTTC. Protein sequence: CASSMTGVYEQYF.

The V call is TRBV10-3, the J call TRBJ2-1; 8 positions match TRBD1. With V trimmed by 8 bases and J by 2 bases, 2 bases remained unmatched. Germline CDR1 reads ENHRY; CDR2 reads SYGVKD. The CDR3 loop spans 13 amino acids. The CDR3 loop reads CAISDRAYNEQFF. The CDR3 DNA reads TGTGCCATCTCGGACAGGGCCTACAATGAGCAGTTCTTC.

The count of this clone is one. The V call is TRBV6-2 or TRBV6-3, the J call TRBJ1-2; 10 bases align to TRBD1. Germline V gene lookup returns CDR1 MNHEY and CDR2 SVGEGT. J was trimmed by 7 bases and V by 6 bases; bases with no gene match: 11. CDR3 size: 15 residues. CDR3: CASSPGQGVYGGYTF. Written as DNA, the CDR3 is TGTGCCAGCAGCCCTGGACAGGGGGTCTATGGTGGCTACACCTTC.

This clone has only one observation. In DNA, the CDR3 is TGTGCCAGCAGCCGACGAGTCACCACAGCCATGAACACTGAAGCTTTCTTT. It codes for CASSRRVTTAMNTEAFF. This chain connects TRBV6-2 or TRBV6-3 to TRBJ1-1; no firm D call. Germline lookup yields CDR1 MNHEY and CDR2 SVGEGT. Trimming cost V 6 bases and J 0 bases, with 20 bases left between them. The CDR3 spans 17 residues.

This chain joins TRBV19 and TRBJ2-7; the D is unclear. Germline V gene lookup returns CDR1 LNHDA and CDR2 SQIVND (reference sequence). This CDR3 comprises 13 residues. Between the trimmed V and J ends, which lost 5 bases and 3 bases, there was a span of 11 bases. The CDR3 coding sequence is TGTGCCAGTAGTGAGAGCCGAGGCTACGAGCAGTACTTC. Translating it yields CASSESRGYEQYF.

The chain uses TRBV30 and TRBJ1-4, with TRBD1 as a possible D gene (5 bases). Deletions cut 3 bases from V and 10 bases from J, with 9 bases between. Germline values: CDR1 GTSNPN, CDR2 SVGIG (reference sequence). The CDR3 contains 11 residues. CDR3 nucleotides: TGTGCCTGGAGCCAAGGGGCAAAACTGTTTTTT. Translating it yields CAWSQGAKLFF.

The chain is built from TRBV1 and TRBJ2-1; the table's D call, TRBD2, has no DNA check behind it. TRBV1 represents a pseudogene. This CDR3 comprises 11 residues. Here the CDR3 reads CTSSPSNEQFF. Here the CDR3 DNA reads TGCACCAGCAGCCCCTCGAATGAGCAGTTCTTC.